The T cell receptor beta chain under discussion was sequenced for a study of T-cell reconstitution after alpha-beta-depleted transplantation in children. Findings of the study overall: Approximately two months post-transplant, alpha-beta T cells reportedly originated from several hundred expanded graft clones.

Unique molecular identifiers tagged the TCRbeta library. MiXCR was run by TCRdb on the PCR reads, yielding one entry per CDR3 protein. The table shows approximately 500,000 distinct CDR3 sequences, with approximately 30% occurring only once. Points on this clonotype: What it recognizes is unknown.

There are 19 residues in the CDR3. Trimming removed 4 bases at V and 0 bases at J, with 24 bases between. Per germline, CDR1 SGHRS and CDR2 YFSETQ. The starting material was PBMCs, obtained before TCRalphabeta/CD19-depleted stem cell transplant. The receptor was derived from a boy in the first two years of life with Wiskott-Aldrich syndrome, due to receive a stem cell transplant. The chain links TRBV5-1 to TRBJ2-3; D possibly corresponds to TRBD2 (5 bases). The CDR3 DNA is TGCGCCAGCAGCCTTCTTGGACGCGCTCCGGGAATCAGCACAGATACGCAGTATTTT. Amino acids: CASSLLGRAPGISTDTQYF.